A selection of T cell receptor beta chains follows, all from one sample in a study of T cell responses to AZD1222 COVID-19 vaccine. The data were produced by immunoSEQ multiplex PCR, yet TCRdb's version contains in-frame clones alone and is incomplete. The table includes roughly 160,000 clones, about 90% detected once. This sample comprised peripheral blood, obtained on day 0 of AZD1222 vaccination. The receptors shown here come from an adult in good health. Both conserved end residues are part of each CDR3. D genes are given only for firm matches. Not every row has a clone size; where given, it reads once, few, many or a size class.

abundance | j_gene | v_gene | d_gene | CDR3nt | CDR3aa
few | TRBJ1-2 | TRBV27 | . | TGTGCCAGCAGTTCAGGGTTTCAAGGCTACACCTTC | CASSSGFQGYTF
. | TRBJ2-5 | TRBV19 | . | TGTGCCAGTAGCCTCGGATCGGGCGAAGAGACCCAGTACTTC | CASSLGSGEETQYF
. | TRBJ1-1 | TRBV10-3 | TRBD1 | TGTGCCATCAGCCGACCGGACAGGGAAGCTTTCTTT | CAISRPDREAFF
once | TRBJ2-6 | TRBV7-9 | . | TGTGCCAGCCCCTACAGGGACCTCGGGGCCAACGTCCTGACTTTC | CASPYRDLGANVLTF
. | TRBJ1-2 | TRBV30 | . | TGTGCCTGGAGTACAGGGACGGCCTACACCTTC | CAWSTGTAYTF
. | TRBJ2-1 | TRBV11-2 | . | TGTGCCAGCAGCATCCCGGGACGGACAAATGAGCAGTTCTTC | CASSIPGRTNEQFF
. | TRBJ1-1 | TRBV18 | TRBD1 | TGTGCCAGCGCCGGGACAGGGGGCTTAATTGTTGATACTGAAGCTTTCTTT | CASAGTGGLIVDTEAFF
. | TRBJ2-7 | TRBV20-1 | . | TGCAGTGCTAGTGGACTGACGTACGAGCAGTACTTC | CSASGLTYEQYF
. | TRBJ2-2 | TRBV7-2 | TRBD1 | TGTGCCAGCAGCCGGGACAGGGGGAACACCGGGGAGCTGTTTTTT | CASSRDRGNTGELFF
. | TRBJ1-1 | TRBV12-3/TRBV12-4 | . | TGTGCCAGCAGTTTCCAAGATCAGACTGAAGCTTTCTTT | CASSFQDQTEAFF
. | TRBJ2-7 | TRBV28 | . | TGTGCCAGCAGTTCAATCGGACAGACCCCCTACGAGCAGTACTTC | CASSSIGQTPYEQYF
. | TRBJ1-5 | TRBV20-1 | . | TGCAGTGCCGCGAGGGATCAGCCCCAGCATTTT | CSAARDQPQHF
. | TRBJ2-2 | TRBV10-1 | . | TGCGCCAGCAGTGCGGGGAGTCTGACGAACACCGGGGAGCTGTTTTTT | CASSAGSLTNTGELFF
. | TRBJ1-1 | TRBV10-2 | TRBD1 | TGCGCCAGCAGTGAGTCGGCCAGGGGGGATACTGAAGCTTTCTTT | CASSESARGDTEAFF
. | TRBJ2-5 | TRBV27 | . | TGTGCCAGCAGTTCAAAGGTACTACGACTTCAAGAGACCCAGTACTTC | CASSSKVLRLQETQYF
. | TRBJ1-2 | TRBV12-3/TRBV12-4 | . | TGTGCCAGCAGTTTAGGGGCCCTATATGGCTACACCTTC | CASSLGALYGYTF
. | TRBJ1-6 | TRBV2 | . | TGTGCCAGCACCCTGATGGGAGGGCAGGTTGATTCACCCCTCCACTTT | CASTLMGGQVDSPLHF
. | TRBJ1-6 | TRBV7-9 | . | TGTGCCAGCAGCTCATGGACCGGTTCACCCCTCCACTTT | CASSSWTGSPLHF
. | TRBJ1-5 | TRBV19 | TRBD1 | TGTGCCAGTAGTCATCGGAGGGGGCGCGGATATCAGCCCCAGCATTTT | CASSHRRGRGYQPQHF
. | TRBJ2-4 | TRBV5-4 | TRBD2 | TGTGCCAGCAGCTTGGCACTAGCGGGGCCTGGGGCCAAAAACATTCAGTACTTC | CASSLALAGPGAKNIQYF
. | TRBJ2-5 | TRBV10-1 | . | TGCGCCAGCAGTGAGAGGACTGGGACCCAGTACTTC | CASSERTGTQYF
. | TRBJ1-1 | TRBV12-5 | . | TGTGCTAGTGGTTTGGATGGGGGGACTGAAGCTTTCTTT | CASGLDGGTEAFF
. | TRBJ2-3 | TRBV7-9 | TRBD2 | TGTGCCAGCAGCCCAGGACTAGCTTGGGATACGCAGTATTTT | CASSPGLAWDTQYF
. | TRBJ1-2 | TRBV2 | . | TGTGCCAGCAGTGCGAGAGGGATCTATGGCTACACCTTC | CASSARGIYGYTF
. | TRBJ2-7 | TRBV19 | . | TGTGCCAGTAGTCACAGTTCCGAGGGAACCTACGAGCAGTACTTC | CASSHSSEGTYEQYF
once | TRBJ2-3 | TRBV11-2 | . | TGTGCCAGCAGCACAGACAGGCCCCCAGATACGCAGTATTTT | CASSTDRPPDTQYF
. | TRBJ1-6 | TRBV9 | TRBD1 | TGTGCCAGCAGCTTCGGACAGGACTTTCGGGGGTCACCCCTCCACTTT | CASSFGQDFRGSPLHF
. | TRBJ1-6 | TRBV4-3 | . | TGCGCCAGCAGCCAAGAAATAGACGGCATTACGCCCCTCCACTTT | CASSQEIDGITPLHF
. | TRBJ2-7 | TRBV7-8 | . | TGTGCCAGCAGCTTAGCGGCAGGGTCCTACGAGCAGTACTTC | CASSLAAGSYEQYF
. | TRBJ2-2 | TRBV29-1 | TRBD2 | TGCAGCGTTGAAGTTCCTTGGACTAGCGGAACGAACACCGGGGAGCTGTTTTTT | CSVEVPWTSGTNTGELFF
. | TRBJ1-3 | TRBV9 | . | TGTGCCAGCAGCGAGAGTATAGGTTGGGGAAACACCATATATTTT | CASSESIGWGNTIYF
. | TRBJ1-5 | TRBV10-3 | . | TGTGCCATCAGTGAGAGTCAGGGGCAGAGCAATCAGCCCCAGCATTTT | CAISESQGQSNQPQHF
. | TRBJ1-4 | TRBV6-2/TRBV6-3 | TRBD1 | TGTGCCAGCAGTTTCTCAACGGACAGGGCCTCAACTAATGAAAAACTGTTTTTT | CASSFSTDRASTNEKLFF
. | TRBJ2-7 | TRBV4-3 | TRBD1 | TGCGCCAGCAGCCAAGCGACAGGGCGCGAGCAGTACTTC | CASSQATGREQYF
few | TRBJ1-2 | TRBV5-6 | TRBD1 | TGTGCCAGCAGCTTCGACAGGGGGCGTGTTGACTATGGCTACACCTTC | CASSFDRGRVDYGYTF
once | TRBJ2-1 | TRBV2 | TRBD2 | TGTGCCAGCACGTGGCGGGAGGGCTCCCATGAGCAGTTCTTC | CASTWREGSHEQFF
. | TRBJ2-1 | TRBV9 | . | TGTGCCAGCAGCGTAGACTTTGTTAGCGAGGAGCAGTTCTTC | CASSVDFVSEEQFF
. | TRBJ1-1 | TRBV15 | . | TGTGCCACCAGCAGAGATAGCGAGATGAACACTGAAGCTTTCTTT | CATSRDSEMNTEAFF
. | TRBJ1-1 | TRBV9 | TRBD1 | TGTGCCAGCAGCGTAAGAGTAAGGGACAGTGAAGCTTTCTTT | CASSVRVRDSEAFF
. | TRBJ2-3 | TRBV19 | TRBD2 | TGTGCCAGTAGTATAGCATGGACTAGCGGGGTTAGCACAGATACGCAGTATTTT | CASSIAWTSGVSTDTQYF